The clone carrying this T cell receptor (beta chain) was observed a few times. CDR3 length equals 15 residues. V lost 1 base and J 4 bases, leaving 11 bases between the germline ends. Germline V gives CDR1 MDHEN, CDR2 SYDVKM. Using its own MiXCR run on the 5' RACE reads, TCRdb lists one record per CDR3 protein. In the table there are approximately 50,000 distinct CDR3 sequences, about 7.8% of which are singletons. These data come from a study of early T cells in non-severe SARS-CoV-2 infection. Sequences were obtained from whole blood. This TCR was sampled from an adult who was a healthcare worker with PCR-confirmed SARS-CoV-2 infection or an uninfected control (not recorded which). The chain employs TRBV28 and TRBJ1-5, with a tentative D call TRBD1 (6 bases). CDR3 bases: TGTGCCAGCAGTTTATCCGACAGGAAGAATCAGCCCCAGCATTTT. Translation: CASSLSDRKNQPQHF.